What follows are 13 T cell receptor beta chains derived from one specimen sequenced in a study of T cells in Graves' hyperthyroidism and ophthalmopathy. Researchers amplified the TCR beta CDR3 regions from RNA transcripts. Initially, a first-round RT-PCR of the TCR CDR3 employed the HTBI primer set. In TCRdb, the multiplex PCR reads were re-called with MiXCR into one record per CDR3 protein. The table lists hundreds of thousands of distinct CDR3 sequences, roughly 15% of them singletons. Specimen: blood. The source of these receptors is a woman aged 45 to 65 with Graves' ophthalmopathy.

This clonotype was observed at least ten times. The chain couples TRBV10-3 to TRBJ2-3, with 8 positions matching TRBD2. The CDR3 totals 14 residues. V lost 6 bases and J lost 4; bases outside the gene matches: 6. CDR1 is ENHRY, CDR2 SYGVKD, per germline. CDR3 DNA sequence: TGTGCCATCAGCCAGGCGGGAGGCGCAGATACGCAGTATTTT. This gives the protein CAISQAGGADTQYF.

Of note for this clonotype: Since no conserved phenylalanine or tryptophan closes the CDR3, a read error is the likely cause. The chain links TRBV27 to TRBJ2-7; D may correspond to TRBD1 or TRBD2 (5 bases each). Germline CDR1 reads MNHEY; CDR2 reads SMNVEV (reference sequence). V shed 4 bases and J shed 5 bases, with 24 bases lying between them. The CDR3 consists of 17 residues. The CDR3 protein is CASSSLPPGTNAHEQYL. Written as DNA, the CDR3 is TGTGCCAGCAGTTCACTCCCTCCCGGGACCAATGCTCACGAGCAGTACCTC.

The J gene is TRBJ2-7, the V gene TRBV20-1; 7 bases map to TRBD2. V was pared by 2 bases and J by 3 bases, with 7 bases of the junction left unmatched. The CDR3 runs to 14 residues. Germline assignment: CDR1 DFQATT and CDR2 SNEGSKA (reference sequence). For the CDR3, the DNA is TGCAGTGCTAGAAGGACTAGACTCTACTACGAGCAGTACTTC. Translated: CSARRTRLYYEQYF.

V and J are TRBV20-1 and TRBJ2-1; 7 bases fit TRBD2. Germline CDR1 is DFQATT and CDR2 is SNEGSKA (reference sequence). The ends lost 8 bases at V and 5 bases at J; junction bases unmatched: 12. This CDR3 contains 14 residues. The CDR3 sequence is CSLLDGTTNNEQFF. The CDR3, as DNA: TGCAGTCTGCTAGATGGGACTACCAACAATGAGCAGTTCTTC.

In this sample, this clonotype turned up a few times. The chain is built from TRBV28 and TRBJ2-4; the D gene is possibly TRBD1 (6 bases). The V end was cut by 3 bases, the J end by 3 bases, with 18 bases between. There are 17 residues in the CDR3. Germline V gene lookup returns CDR1 MDHEN and CDR2 SYDVKM. Here the CDR3 DNA reads TGTGCCAGCAGTTTGGTAGCAGGGGATTTTGGCAAAAACATTCAGTACTTC. Its translation is CASSLVAGDFGKNIQYF.

The table lists this clonotype with many counts. The rearrangement links TRBV20-1 to TRBJ2-2, with 7 bases fitting TRBD2. The CDR3 is made up of 14 amino acids. Germline CDR1 DFQATT, CDR2 SNEGSKA (reference sequence). After removal of 6 bases from V and 6 bases from J, the junction contained 10 bases not matched to a gene. CDR3 residues: CSAGGIGTPGELFF. CDR3 coding DNA: TGCAGTGCCGGGGGGATCGGGACTCCCGGGGAGCTGTTTTTT.

This clonotype turned up a few times. J is TRBJ1-6 and V is TRBV20-1; TRBD1 might be the D (5 bases). The CDR3 extends over 13 amino acids. V shed 4 bases and J shed 6 bases, with 10 bases lying between them. The germline V gene encodes CDR1 DFQATT and CDR2 SNEGSKA (reference sequence). As DNA, the CDR3 is TGCAGTGCTAAGGGACTTAGTAATTCACCCCTCCACTTT. This translates into CSAKGLSNSPLHF.

Only a few counts were recorded for this clonotype. V usage is TRBV7-2 and J usage is TRBJ2-2, with D perhaps TRBD1 or TRBD2 (6 bases each). V shed 6 bases and J shed 6 bases, with 14 bases lying between them. In germline, CDR1 is SGHTA, CDR2 FQGNSA. The CDR3 totals 14 residues. The CDR3 is CASRRGRQSGELFF. For the CDR3, the DNA is TGTGCCAGCAGACGGGGGCGTCAGTCCGGGGAGCTGTTTTTT.

This clonotype was found a few times. The chain links TRBV6-1 to TRBJ1-1, with D possibly being TRBD1 (5 bases). V lost 5 bases, J lost 2 bases, and 12 bases lay in between. CDR3 length equals 14 residues. Germline V gene data show CDR1 as MNHNS and CDR2 as SASEGT. In nucleotides, the CDR3 is TGTGCCAGCAGTTCGAAAGGGGCCAACACTGAAGCTTTCTTT. It encodes CASSSKGANTEAFF.

This clonotype was counted a few times. The chain has TRBV9 and TRBJ1-1; D is perhaps TRBD1 (5 bases). Germline V gene lookup returns CDR1 SGDLS and CDR2 YYNGEE. Trimming took 4 bases from V and 0 from J, leaving 13 bases between them. The CDR3 contains 15 residues. The CDR3: CASSSGGRVNTEAFF. The CDR3 nucleotides are TGTGCCAGCAGCAGTGGGGGAAGGGTGAACACTGAAGCTTTCTTT.

This clonotype was seen ten or more times. At one end, the junction sequence differs from germline, possibly due to a read error. The gene calls are TRBV4-3 and TRBJ2-5, with TRBD1 matching over 8 bases. The CDR3 loop spans 14 amino acids. CDR1 and CDR2 (germline): LGHNA, YSLEER. The DNA of the CDR3 is TGTGCCAGCAGCCAAGGGACAGGACAAGAGACCCAGTACTTC. Its translation is CASSQGTGQETQYF.

This clonotype was seen repeatedly, ten times or more. The chain employs TRBV7-6 and TRBJ2-2; TRBD1 agrees at 10 bases. Germline V gene lookup returns CDR1 SGHVS and CDR2 FNYEAQ. With 4 bases clipped from V and 5 bases from J, the junction kept 7 bases outside the gene matches. The CDR3 covers 16 residues. CDR3 region: CASSYPGTGVTGELFF. CDR3 nucleotides: TGTGCCAGCAGCTACCCCGGGACAGGGGTTACCGGGGAGCTGTTTTTT.

At least ten counts were recorded for this clonotype. This chain connects TRBV12-3 or TRBV12-4 to TRBJ1-2; D perhaps matches TRBD1 (6 bases). The CDR3 runs to 14 residues. The V end lost 5 bases, the J end lost 4 bases, and 14 bases lay between the germline ends. The CDR3 loop is CASSQGQTLYGYTF. CDR3 nucleotides: TGTGCCAGCAGTCAAGGACAGACCCTCTATGGCTACACCTTC.